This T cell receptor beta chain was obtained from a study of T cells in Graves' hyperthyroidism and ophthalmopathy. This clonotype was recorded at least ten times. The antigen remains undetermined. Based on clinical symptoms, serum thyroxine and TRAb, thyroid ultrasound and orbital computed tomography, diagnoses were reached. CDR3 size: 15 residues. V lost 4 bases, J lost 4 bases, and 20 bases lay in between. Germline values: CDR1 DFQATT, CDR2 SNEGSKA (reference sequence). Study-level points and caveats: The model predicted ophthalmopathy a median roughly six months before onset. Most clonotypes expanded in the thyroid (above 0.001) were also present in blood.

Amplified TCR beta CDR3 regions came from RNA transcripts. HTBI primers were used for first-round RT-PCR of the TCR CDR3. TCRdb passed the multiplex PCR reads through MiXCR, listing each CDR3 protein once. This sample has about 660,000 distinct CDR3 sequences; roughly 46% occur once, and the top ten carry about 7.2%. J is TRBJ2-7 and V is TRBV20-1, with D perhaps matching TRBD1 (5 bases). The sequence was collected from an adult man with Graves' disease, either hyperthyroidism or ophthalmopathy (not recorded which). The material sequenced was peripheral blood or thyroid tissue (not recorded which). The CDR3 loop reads CSAIDSGAFQYEQYF. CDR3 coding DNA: TGCAGTGCTATCGACAGTGGGGCCTTCCAATACGAGCAGTACTTC.